This T cell receptor beta chain appears in the sequencing data of a study of blood T cell repertoires in COVID-19. Study in general: From the United States, Italy and Spain came samples of acute and convalescent COVID-19.

Germline-derived CDR1 and CDR2 are KGHSH and LQKENI. V lost 3 bases and J lost 6, with 15 bases in between. This CDR3 spans 15 amino acids. Authors' analysis steps: Quantification of nucleated cells was approximated via reference gene primer amplification. Only in-frame clones appear in the TCRdb table, and some are missing; sequencing was by immunoSEQ multiplex PCR. V, J and clone size are taken as reported in that table, and D and trimming were inferred from the DNA itself. This table holds around 77,000 clones, roughly nine tenths found once. Sequencing used peripheral blood. The receptor comes from an elderly woman with active or convalescent COVID-19. The chain recombines TRBV18 with TRBJ2-1, with D perhaps TRBD2 (7 bases). In DNA form, the CDR3 reads TGTGCCAGCTCACCGGGCGGGGGCTTTGGCAATGAGCAGTTCTTC. Its translation: CASSPGGGFGNEQFF. Looking up the rest from reference TRBV18 and TRBJ2-1 gives the full variable domain: NAGVMQNPRHLVRRRGQEARLRCSPMKGHSHVYWYRQLPEEGLKFMVYLQKENIIDESGMPKERFSAEFPKEGPSILRIQQVVRGDSAAYFCASSPGGGFGNEQFFGPGTRLTVL.